This paragraph reports one T cell receptor (beta chain). The length of the CDR3 is 12 residues. Trimming removed 3 bases at V and 2 bases at J, with 6 bases between. Germline CDR1 reads SGDLS; CDR2 reads YYNGEE. In the original processing: Reference gene primer amplification yielded estimated nucleated cell counts. Profiling relied on immunoSEQ multiplex PCR, and the TCRdb table lists in-frame clones only, not all of them. V, J and clone size derive from that table, while D and trimming were established from the DNA sequence. This sample has under 250,000 clones; roughly 88% occur once, and the top ten carry around 30%. The record originates from a study of blood T cell repertoires in COVID-19. Turning to the study itself: COVID-19 samples from acute and convalescent phases originated in the United States, Italy and Spain. In each case, the material was cDNA or gDNA derived from T cells, B-cell-depleted T cells, or PBMCs.

The sample consisted of peripheral blood. The rearrangement uses TRBV9 and TRBJ2-7, with D maybe TRBD2 (5 bases). This TCR came from a man in his forties or fifties with acute or convalescent COVID-19. CDR3 loop: CASSGSAYEQYF. As DNA, the CDR3 is TGTGCCAGCAGCGGTAGCGCCTACGAGCAGTACTTC. The full variable domain, rest sourced from reference TRBV9 and TRBJ2-7, is DSGVTQTPKHLITATGQRVTLRCSPRSGDLSVYWYQQSLDQGLQFLIQYYNGEERAKGNILERFSAQQFPDLHSELNLSSLELGDSALYFCASSGSAYEQYFGPGTRLTVT.